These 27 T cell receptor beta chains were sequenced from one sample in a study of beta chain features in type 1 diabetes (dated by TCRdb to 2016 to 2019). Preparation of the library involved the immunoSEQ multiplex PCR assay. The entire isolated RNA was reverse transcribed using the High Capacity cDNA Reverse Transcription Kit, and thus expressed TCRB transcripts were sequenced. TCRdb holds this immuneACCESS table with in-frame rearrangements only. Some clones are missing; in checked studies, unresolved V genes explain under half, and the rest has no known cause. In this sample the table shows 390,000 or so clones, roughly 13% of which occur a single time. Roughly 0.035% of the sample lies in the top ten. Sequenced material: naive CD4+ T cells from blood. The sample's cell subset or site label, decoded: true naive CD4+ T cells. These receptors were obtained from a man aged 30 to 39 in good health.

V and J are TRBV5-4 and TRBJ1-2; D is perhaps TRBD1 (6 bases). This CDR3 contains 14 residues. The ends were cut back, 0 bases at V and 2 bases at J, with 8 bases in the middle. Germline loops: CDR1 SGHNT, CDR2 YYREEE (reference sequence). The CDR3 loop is CASSLGQANYGYTF. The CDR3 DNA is TGTGCCAGCAGCTTGGGACAGGCGAACTATGGCTACACCTTC.

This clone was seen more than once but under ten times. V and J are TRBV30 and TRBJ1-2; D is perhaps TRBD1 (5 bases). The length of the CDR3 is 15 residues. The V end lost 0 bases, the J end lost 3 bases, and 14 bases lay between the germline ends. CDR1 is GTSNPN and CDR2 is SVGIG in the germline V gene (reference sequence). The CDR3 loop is CAWSVGGQGYYGYTF. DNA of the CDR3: TGTGCCTGGAGTGTAGGAGGGCAGGGCTACTATGGCTACACCTTC.

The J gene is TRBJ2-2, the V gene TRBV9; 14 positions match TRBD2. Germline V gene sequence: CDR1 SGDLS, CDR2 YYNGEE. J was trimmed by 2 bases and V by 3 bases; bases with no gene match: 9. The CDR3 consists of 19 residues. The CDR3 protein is CASSGLAGGPGSNTGELFF. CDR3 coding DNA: TGTGCCAGCAGCGGACTAGCGGGAGGGCCTGGTAGTAACACCGGGGAGCTGTTTTTT.

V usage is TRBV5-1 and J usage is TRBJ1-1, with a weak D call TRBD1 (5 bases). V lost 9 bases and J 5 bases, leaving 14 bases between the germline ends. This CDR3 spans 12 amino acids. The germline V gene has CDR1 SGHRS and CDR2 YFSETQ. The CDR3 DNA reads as TGCGCCACCGGGAGGGGTGGGACTGAAGCTTTCTTT. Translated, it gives CATGRGGTEAFF.

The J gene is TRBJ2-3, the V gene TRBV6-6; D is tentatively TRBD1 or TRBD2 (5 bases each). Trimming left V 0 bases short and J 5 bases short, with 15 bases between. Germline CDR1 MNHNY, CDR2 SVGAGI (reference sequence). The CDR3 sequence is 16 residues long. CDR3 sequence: CASSYSGRGRGDTQYF. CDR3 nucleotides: TGTGCCAGCAGTTACTCGGGACGGGGAAGGGGAGATACGCAGTATTTT.

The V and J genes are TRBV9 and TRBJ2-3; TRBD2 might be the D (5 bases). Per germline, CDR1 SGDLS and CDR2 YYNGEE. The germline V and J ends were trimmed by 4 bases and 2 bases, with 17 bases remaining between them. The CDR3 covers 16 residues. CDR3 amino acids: CASSRRESGVTDTQYF. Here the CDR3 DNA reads TGTGCCAGCAGCCGTAGGGAGTCTGGGGTCACAGATACGCAGTATTTT.

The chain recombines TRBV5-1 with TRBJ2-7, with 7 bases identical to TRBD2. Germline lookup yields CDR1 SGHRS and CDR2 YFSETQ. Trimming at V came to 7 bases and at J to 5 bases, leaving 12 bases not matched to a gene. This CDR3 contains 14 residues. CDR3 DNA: TGCGCCAGCCGAGGGAGGGACTGTGGCAACGAGCAGTACGTC. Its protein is CASRGRDCGNEQYV.

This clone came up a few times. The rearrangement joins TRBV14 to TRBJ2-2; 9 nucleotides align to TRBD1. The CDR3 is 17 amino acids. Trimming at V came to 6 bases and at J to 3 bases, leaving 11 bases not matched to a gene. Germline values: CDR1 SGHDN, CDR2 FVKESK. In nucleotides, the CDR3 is TGTGCCAGCAGTCCTACGGGACAGGGCCTTTACACCGGGGAGCTGTTTTTT. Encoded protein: CASSPTGQGLYTGELFF.

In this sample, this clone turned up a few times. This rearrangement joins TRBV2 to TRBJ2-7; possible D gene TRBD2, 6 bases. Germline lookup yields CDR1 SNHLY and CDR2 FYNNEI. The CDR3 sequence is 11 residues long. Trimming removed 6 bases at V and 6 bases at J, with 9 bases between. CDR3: CASRDGGEQYF. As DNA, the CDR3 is TGTGCCAGCAGAGACGGGGGCGAGCAGTACTTC.

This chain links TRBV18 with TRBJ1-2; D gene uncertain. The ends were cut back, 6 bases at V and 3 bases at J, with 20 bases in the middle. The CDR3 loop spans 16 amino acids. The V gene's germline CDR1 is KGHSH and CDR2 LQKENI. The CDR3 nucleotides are TGTGCCAGCTCCCCCAGAATCCTCGGGCTACACTATGGCTACACCTTC. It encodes CASSPRILGLHYGYTF.

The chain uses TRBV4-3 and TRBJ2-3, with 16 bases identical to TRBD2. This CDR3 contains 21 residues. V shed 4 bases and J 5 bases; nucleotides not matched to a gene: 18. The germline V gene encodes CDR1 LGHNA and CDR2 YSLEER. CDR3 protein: CASSRGLTGTSGRALEDTQYF. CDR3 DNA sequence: TGCGCCAGCAGCCGGGGCTTGACCGGGACTAGCGGGAGGGCCTTGGAAGATACGCAGTATTTT.

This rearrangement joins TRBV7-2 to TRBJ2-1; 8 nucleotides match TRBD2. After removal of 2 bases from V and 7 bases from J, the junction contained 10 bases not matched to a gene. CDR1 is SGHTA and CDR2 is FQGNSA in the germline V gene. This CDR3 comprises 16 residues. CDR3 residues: CASSLRRAGASNEQFF. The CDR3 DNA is TGTGCCAGCAGCTTAAGAAGAGCGGGAGCAAGTAATGAGCAGTTCTTC.

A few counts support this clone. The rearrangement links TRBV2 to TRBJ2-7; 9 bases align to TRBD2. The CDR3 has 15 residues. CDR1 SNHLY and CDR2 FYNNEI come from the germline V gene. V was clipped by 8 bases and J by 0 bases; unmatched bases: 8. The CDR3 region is CASWASGTVSYEQYV. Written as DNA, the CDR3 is TGTGCCAGCTGGGCTAGCGGGACGGTCTCCTACGAGCAGTACGTC.

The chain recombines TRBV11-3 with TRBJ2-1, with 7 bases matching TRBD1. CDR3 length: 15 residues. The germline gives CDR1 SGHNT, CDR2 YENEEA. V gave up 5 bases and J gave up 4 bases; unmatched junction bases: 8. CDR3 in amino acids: CASSASGQSYNEQFF. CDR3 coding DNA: TGTGCCAGCAGCGCCTCGGGACAGAGTTACAATGAGCAGTTCTTC.

The CDR3 sequence: CASSSPHSSGGETQYF. In DNA form, the CDR3 reads TGTGCCAGCAGCTCCCCCCATTCTAGCGGGGGGGAGACCCAGTACTTC. The V gene is TRBV7-6, the J gene TRBJ2-5, with TRBD2 matching 11 bases. The CDR3 is 16 residues long. V was pared by 4 bases and J by 5 bases, with 9 bases of the junction left unmatched. From germline, CDR1 is SGHVS and CDR2 FNYEAQ.

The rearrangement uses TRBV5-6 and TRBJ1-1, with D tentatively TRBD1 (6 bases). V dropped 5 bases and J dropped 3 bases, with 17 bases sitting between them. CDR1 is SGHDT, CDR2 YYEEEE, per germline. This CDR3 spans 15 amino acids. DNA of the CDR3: TGTGCCAGCAGTTTTTCTCCAGGGGAAGACACTGAAGCTTTCTTT. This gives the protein CASSFSPGEDTEAFF.

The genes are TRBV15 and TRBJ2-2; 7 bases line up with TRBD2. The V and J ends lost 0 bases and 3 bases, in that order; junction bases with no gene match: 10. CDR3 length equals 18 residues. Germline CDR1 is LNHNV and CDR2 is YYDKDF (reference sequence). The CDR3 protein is CATSRDTIQRGHTGELFF. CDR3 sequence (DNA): TGTGCCACCAGCAGAGATACGATCCAGCGGGGTCACACCGGGGAGCTGTTTTTT.

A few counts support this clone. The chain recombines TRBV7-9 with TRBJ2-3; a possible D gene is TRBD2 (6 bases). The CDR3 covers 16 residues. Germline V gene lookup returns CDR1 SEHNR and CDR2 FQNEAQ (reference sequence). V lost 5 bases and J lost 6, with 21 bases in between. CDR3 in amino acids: CASSGPTRSAADTQYF. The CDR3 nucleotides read TGTGCCAGCAGCGGGCCGACTAGATCGGCCGCTGATACGCAGTATTTT. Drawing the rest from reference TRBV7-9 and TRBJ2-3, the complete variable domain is DTGVSQNPRHKITKRGQNVTFRCDPISEHNRLYWYRQTLGQGPEFLTYFQNEAQLEKSRLLSDRFSAERPKGSFSTLEIQRTEQGDSAMYLCASSGPTRSAADTQYFGPGTRLTVL.

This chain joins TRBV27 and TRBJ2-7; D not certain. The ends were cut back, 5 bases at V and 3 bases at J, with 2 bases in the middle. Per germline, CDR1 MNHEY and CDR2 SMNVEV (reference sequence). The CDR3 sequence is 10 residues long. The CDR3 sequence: CASSHYEQYV. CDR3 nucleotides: TGTGCCAGCAGTCACTACGAGCAGTACGTC.

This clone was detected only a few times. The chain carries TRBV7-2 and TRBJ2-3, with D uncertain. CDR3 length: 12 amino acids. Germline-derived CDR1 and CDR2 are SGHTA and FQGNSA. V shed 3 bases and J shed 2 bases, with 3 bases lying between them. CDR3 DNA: TGTGCCAGCAGCTTCCTCACAGATACGCAGTATTTT. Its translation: CASSFLTDTQYF. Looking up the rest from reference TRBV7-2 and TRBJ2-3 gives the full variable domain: GAGVSQSPSNKVTEKGKDVELRCDPISGHTALYWYRQSLGQGLEFLIYFQGNSAPDKSGLPSDRFSAERTGGSVSTLTIQRTQQEDSAVYLCASSFLTDTQYFGPGTRLTVL.

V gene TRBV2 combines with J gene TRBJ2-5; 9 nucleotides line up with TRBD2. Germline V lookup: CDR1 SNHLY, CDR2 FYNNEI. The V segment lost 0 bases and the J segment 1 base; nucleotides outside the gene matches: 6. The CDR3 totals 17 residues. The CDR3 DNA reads TGTGCCAGCAGTGAAGCGCTTTTAGCGGGGGTCCAAGAGACCCAGTACTTC. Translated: CASSEALLAGVQETQYF.

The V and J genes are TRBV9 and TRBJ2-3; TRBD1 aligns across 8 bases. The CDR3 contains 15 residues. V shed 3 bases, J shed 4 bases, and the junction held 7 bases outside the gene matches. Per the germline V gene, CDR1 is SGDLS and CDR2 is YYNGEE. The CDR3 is CASSATTGASDTQYF. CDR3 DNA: TGTGCCAGCAGCGCTACGACAGGGGCCTCAGATACGCAGTATTTT.

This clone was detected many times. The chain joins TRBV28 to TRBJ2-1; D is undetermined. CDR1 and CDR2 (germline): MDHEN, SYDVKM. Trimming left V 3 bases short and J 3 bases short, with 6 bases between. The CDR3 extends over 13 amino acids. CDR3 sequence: CASSFRSYNEQFF. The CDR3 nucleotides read TGTGCCAGCAGTTTCCGGAGCTACAATGAGCAGTTCTTC. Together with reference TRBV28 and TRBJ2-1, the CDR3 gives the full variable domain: DVKVTQSSRYLVKRTGEKVFLECVQDMDHENMFWYRQDPGLGLRLIYFSYDVKMKEKGDIPEGYSVSREKKERFSLILESASTNQTSMYLCASSFRSYNEQFFGPGTRLTVL.

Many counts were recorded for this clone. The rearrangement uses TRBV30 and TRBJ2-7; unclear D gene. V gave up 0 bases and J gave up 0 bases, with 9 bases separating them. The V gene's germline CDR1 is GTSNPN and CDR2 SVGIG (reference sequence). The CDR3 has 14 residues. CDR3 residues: CAWSVGASSYEQYV. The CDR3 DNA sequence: TGTGCCTGGAGTGTAGGAGCTAGCTCCTACGAGCAGTACGTC.

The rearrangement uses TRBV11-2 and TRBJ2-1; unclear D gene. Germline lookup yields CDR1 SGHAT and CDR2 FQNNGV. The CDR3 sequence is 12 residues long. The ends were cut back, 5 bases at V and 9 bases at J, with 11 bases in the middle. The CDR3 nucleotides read TGTGCCAGCAGCCCGAGAAGGTTTGAGCAGTTCTTC. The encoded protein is CASSPRRFEQFF.

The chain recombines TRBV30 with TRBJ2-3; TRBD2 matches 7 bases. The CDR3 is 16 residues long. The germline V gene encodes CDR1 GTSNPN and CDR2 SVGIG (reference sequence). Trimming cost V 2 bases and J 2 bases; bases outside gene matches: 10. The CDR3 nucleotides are TGTGCCTGGAGTCCCGCTAGCGGATATTACACAGATACGCAGTATTTT. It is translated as CAWSPASGYYTDTQYF. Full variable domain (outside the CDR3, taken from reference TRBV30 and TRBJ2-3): SQTIHQWPATLVQPVGSPLSLECTVEGTSNPNLYWYRQAAGRGLQLLFYSVGIGQISSEVPQNLSASRPQDRQFILSSKKLLLSDSGFYLCAWSPASGYYTDTQYFGPGTRLTVL.

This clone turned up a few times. Written as DNA, the CDR3 is TGTGCCAGCAGCCAAGCAGGGAACTATGGCTACACCTTC. It yields the protein CASSQAGNYGYTF. The J gene is TRBJ1-2, the V gene TRBV14; D is perhaps TRBD1 (5 bases). The CDR3 is 13 residues long. CDR1 SGHDN and CDR2 FVKESK come from the germline V gene. V lost 1 base, J lost 2 bases, and 5 bases lay in between.